Listed here are 5 T cell receptor beta chains from one sample, sequenced in a study of human T cells and chemical hapten exposure (dated by TCRdb to the early 2020s). Library construction relied on RACE. TCRdb shows the sequencer as NextSeq 500. In TCRdb, the public reads were trimmed at Q25 with fastp and aligned with MiXCR, with productive beta chains retained. Here each entry gathers all rows of one CDR3 protein and keeps the most common genes and DNA. Here the sample has about 130,000 distinct CDR3 sequences; more than 7.5% occur a single time. The ten largest clones add up to 1.5% to 2% of the sample. The time point label here, explained by the study, means: healthy volunteer bleed at 2 weeks. Total RNA was extracted from unfractionated whole blood collected in Tempus Blood RNA tubes. The sample consisted of whole blood. These receptors were obtained from a male donor in good health. Some clones in this sample may be carry-over from other donors' samples.

In DNA form, the CDR3 reads TGTGCCAGCAGTATTGGGATTCCTAACTATGGCTACACCTTC. This translates into CASSIGIPNYGYTF. V is TRBV12-3 or TRBV12-4 and J is TRBJ1-2; D call uncertain. The CDR3 contains 14 residues. The ends were cut back, 5 bases at V and 0 bases at J, with 10 bases in the middle.

In this sample, this clonotype turned up a few times. V is TRBV7-2 and J is TRBJ1-1; D may be TRBD1 (5 bases). Germline CDR1 is SGHTA and CDR2 is FQGNSA. The CDR3 is 17 amino acids. V was trimmed by 5 bases and J by 0 bases, leaving 19 bases between them. The CDR3 nucleotides are TGTGCCAGCAGCCGGGGCTCGGACACCCATTTGAACACTGAAGCTTTCTTT. The encoded protein is CASSRGSDTHLNTEAFF.

Only a few counts were recorded for this clonotype. The rearrangement joins TRBV19 to TRBJ1-4; D gene ambiguous. Germline CDR1 LNHDA, CDR2 SQIVND (reference sequence). The CDR3 spans 14 residues. V was clipped by 3 bases and J by 4 bases, with 9 bases between them. The CDR3 DNA follows: TGTGCCAGTAGTATTCGTCGTCTTAATGAAAAACTGTTTTTT. This encodes CASSIRRLNEKLFF.

This clonotype has more than one count but fewer than ten. The rearrangement links TRBV7-2 to TRBJ1-1; D might be TRBD1 (6 bases). The V gene's germline CDR1 is SGHTA and CDR2 FQGNSA. The CDR3 spans 16 residues. Trimming removed 4 bases from V and 5 bases from J, with 20 bases in between. The DNA for the CDR3 is TGTGCCAGCAGCTCCCCCGAAGGGGGGCGCGGAACTGAAGCTTTCTTT. Its protein product is CASSSPEGGRGTEAFF.

This clonotype has a count of ten or more. V gene TRBV20-1 combines with J gene TRBJ2-6, with 10 bases lining up with TRBD1. CDR3 length: 16 residues. The ends lost 3 bases at V and 0 bases at J; junction bases unmatched: 2. In germline, CDR1 is DFQATT, CDR2 SNEGSKA (reference sequence). This CDR3 is CSARGQGRSGANVLTF. The CDR3 bases are TGCAGTGCTAGGGGACAGGGGCGCTCTGGGGCCAACGTCCTGACTTTC.